The 30 T cell receptor beta chains below all came from one sample that was sequenced in a study of blood T cell repertoires in COVID-19. Here immunoSEQ multiplex PCR was the method, and the copy in TCRdb shows in-frame clones only, minus some. The sample consists of roughly 100,000 clones, roughly 89% of them appearing once. The sequencing input was peripheral blood. Every receptor here comes from a woman aged 80 or older in a cohort sampled during active COVID-19.

The J gene is TRBJ2-5, the V gene TRBV5-4, with unresolved D. The V and J ends lost 6 bases and 2 bases respectively, with 11 bases between them. CDR1 and CDR2 (germline): SGHNT, YYREEE (reference sequence). This CDR3 has 13 amino acids. The CDR3 protein is CASNEAEQETQYF. DNA of the CDR3: TGTGCCAGCAATGAGGCGGAACAAGAGACCCAGTACTTC.

J is TRBJ2-7 and V is TRBV6-5; D is possibly TRBD1 (5 bases). CDR1 is MNHEY and CDR2 is SVGAGI in the germline V gene. V was pared by 10 bases and J by 0 bases, with 16 bases between. The CDR3 contains 14 residues. CDR3: CATKQVSSSYEQYF. The DNA for the CDR3 is TGTGCCACTAAACAGGTGTCTAGCTCCTACGAGCAGTACTTC.

The chain recombines TRBV27 with TRBJ1-5; D not certain. CDR1 is MNHEY and CDR2 is SMNVEV in the germline V gene (reference sequence). V was cut by 5 bases and J by 3 bases, with 20 bases left in between. The CDR3 consists of 17 residues. As DNA, the CDR3 is TGTGCCAGCAGTACCACTAAAAACACGGGTTTCAATCAGCCCCAGCATTTT. Amino acid sequence: CASSTTKNTGFNQPQHF.

This clone came up a few times. The J gene is TRBJ2-7, the V gene TRBV5-1; tentatively, D is TRBD1 (6 bases). CDR1 SGHRS and CDR2 YFSETQ come from the germline V gene. V lost 0 bases, J lost 7 bases, and 14 bases lay in between. The CDR3 sequence is 14 residues long. CDR3: CASSLAGASWEQYF. The DNA of the CDR3 is TGCGCCAGCAGCTTGGCAGGGGCCAGTTGGGAGCAGTACTTC.

This chain joins TRBV7-3 and TRBJ2-1, with D perhaps TRBD1 (6 bases). With 5 bases removed from V and 7 bases from J, the gap between germline ends came to 24 bases. Per germline, CDR1 SGHTA and CDR2 FQGTGA. This CDR3 contains 17 residues. CDR3 bases: TGTGCCAGCAGCCCCCATTCTCTGTTTCCGGACAGAAATGAGCAGTTCTTC. Encoded protein: CASSPHSLFPDRNEQFF. The complete variable domain, with remaining parts taken from reference TRBV7-3 and TRBJ2-1, reads GAGVSQTPSNKVTEKGKYVELRCDPISGHTALYWYRQSLGQGPEFLIYFQGTGAADDSGLPNDRFFAVRPEGSVSTLKIQRTERGDSAVYLCASSPHSLFPDRNEQFFGPGTRLTVL.

The V call is TRBV9, the J call TRBJ1-1, with no clear D. The V and J ends lost 5 bases and 2 bases respectively, with 10 bases between them. The CDR3 contains 13 residues. In germline, CDR1 is SGDLS, CDR2 YYNGEE. The CDR3 spells CASRGRFNTEAFF. In DNA, the CDR3 is TGTGCCAGCAGGGGCAGGTTTAACACTGAAGCTTTCTTT.

The chain joins TRBV7-9 to TRBJ1-2; possible D gene TRBD1, 5 bases. With 5 bases removed from V and 0 bases from J, the gap between germline ends came to 13 bases. The germline V gene encodes CDR1 SEHNR and CDR2 FQNEAQ (reference sequence). The CDR3 has 15 residues. Here the CDR3 DNA reads TGTGCCAGCAGCCAAAGACAGACAGCTAACTATGGCTACACCTTC. Its translation is CASSQRQTANYGYTF.

This chain's CDR3 is CASSQVPGSNYGYTF. CDR3 bases: TGTGCCAGCAGCCAAGTCCCAGGGTCAAACTATGGCTACACCTTC. J is TRBJ1-2 and V is TRBV3-1 (or the pseudogene TRBV3-2), with D perhaps matching TRBD1 (5 bases). V was shortened by 1 base and J by 2 bases, with 11 bases between the two germline ends. This CDR3 has 15 amino acids. Germline V gene data show CDR1 as LGHDT and CDR2 as YNNKEL (reference sequence).

The chain joins TRBV5-1 to TRBJ1-2; possible D gene TRBD1, 6 bases. The CDR3 spans 15 residues. Germline V gives CDR1 SGHRS, CDR2 YFSETQ. Trimming took 6 bases from V and 0 from J, leaving 15 bases between them. The CDR3 loop is CASTDQGGANYGYTF. The CDR3 DNA reads as TGCGCCAGCACCGACCAAGGGGGGGCTAACTATGGCTACACCTTC.

The rearrangement uses TRBV6-4 and TRBJ2-2; 9 nucleotides line up with TRBD2. CDR3 length: 16 amino acids. Germline trimming cut 0 bases from V and 6 bases from J; bases unmatched to any gene: 5. The germline CDR1 and CDR2 sequences are MRHNA and SNTAGT. CDR3 sequence reads: CASSDSWRGGAGELFF. Written as DNA, the CDR3 is TGTGCCAGCAGTGACTCGTGGCGGGGGGGCGCCGGGGAGCTGTTTTTT.

CDR3 in DNA: TGCAGCGTTTCGCTGGGCAGCCTCTCTGGAAACACCATATATTTT. The encoded protein is CSVSLGSLSGNTIYF. The J gene is TRBJ1-3, the V gene TRBV29-1, with no clear D. This CDR3 is built from 15 residues. The germline CDR1 and CDR2 sequences are SQVTM and ANQGSEA. Trimming pared 5 bases from V and 0 bases from J, leaving 14 bases between. Using reference TRBV29-1 and TRBJ1-3 for the parts outside the CDR3, the full variable domain is SAVISQKPSRDICQRGTSLTIQCQVDSQVTMMFWYRQQPGQSLTLIATANQGSEATYESGFVIDKFPISRPNLTFSTLTVSNMSPEDSSIYLCSVSLGSLSGNTIYFGEGSWLTVV.

The V and J genes are TRBV13 and TRBJ2-4; 7 bases line up with TRBD1. The V gene end was trimmed by 6 bases and the J gene end by 4 bases; junction bases not matched to a gene: 9. The germline V gene encodes CDR1 PRHDT and CDR2 FYEKMQ (reference sequence). The CDR3 covers 15 residues. CDR3 residues: CASSRPSRGKNIQYF. The CDR3 DNA follows: TGTGCCAGCAGTCGACCTTCCAGGGGGAAAAACATTCAGTACTTC.

The V call is TRBV19, the J call TRBJ2-1; TRBD2 agrees at 8 bases. V was clipped by 1 base and J by 0 bases; unmatched bases: 5. This CDR3 has 17 amino acids. Looked up from germline, CDR1 is LNHDA and CDR2 is SQIVND (reference sequence). DNA of the CDR3: TGTGCCAGTAGTATAGCTACTAGCGGAAACTCCTACAATGAGCAGTTCTTC. Translated, it gives CASSIATSGNSYNEQFF. Using reference TRBV19 and TRBJ2-1 for the parts outside the CDR3, the full variable domain is DGGITQSPKYLFRKEGQNVTLSCEQNLNHDAMYWYRQDPGQGLRLIYYSQIVNDFQKGDIAEGYSVSREKKESFPLTVTSAQKNPTAFYLCASSIATSGNSYNEQFFGPGTRLTVL.

CDR3 DNA sequence: TGTGCCACCAGTGATTCAGGGTATGAGCAGTTCTTC. The encoded protein is CATSDSGYEQFF. This chain connects TRBV24-1 to TRBJ2-1; D is possibly TRBD1 (5 bases). Germline CDR1 is KGHDR and CDR2 is SFDVKD. CDR3 length equals 12 residues. The V and J ends lost 2 bases and 8 bases respectively, with 6 bases between them.

The chain has TRBV10-3 and TRBJ2-3; 14 bases line up with TRBD2. V dropped 7 bases and J dropped 0; count of bases not matched to a gene: 6. Germline V gives CDR1 ENHRY, CDR2 SYGVKD. This CDR3 is 17 amino acids long. The CDR3 DNA reads TGTGCCATCACCGGGACTAGCGGGAGCACTAGCACAGATACGCAGTATTTT. Amino acid sequence: CAITGTSGSTSTDTQYF.

J is TRBJ1-6 and V is TRBV7-2; D may be TRBD1 (6 bases). This CDR3 has 17 residues. V dropped 1 base and J dropped 1 base, with 11 bases sitting between them. The germline V gene has CDR1 SGHTA and CDR2 FQGNSA. CDR3 nucleotide sequence: TGTGCCAGCAGCTTAGGTCGAACAGGGTCCTATAATTCACCCCTCCACTTT. Its protein product is CASSLGRTGSYNSPLHF.

The chain is built from TRBV12-5 and TRBJ2-3; a weak D match, TRBD1 (8 bases). Per germline, CDR1 LGHNT and CDR2 FRNRAP. This CDR3 is 17 amino acids long. V lost 0 bases to trimming and J lost 3 bases, with 16 bases between them. CDR3 residues: CASGLVPNRGGTDTQYF. DNA for the CDR3: TGTGCTAGTGGTTTGGTACCAAACAGGGGGGGGACAGATACGCAGTATTTT.

The chain combines TRBV19 with TRBJ2-7; possible D gene TRBD2, 5 bases. The V gene lost 8 bases and the J gene lost 5 bases, with 22 bases spanning the gap. From germline, CDR1 is LNHDA and CDR2 SQIVND (reference sequence). CDR3 length equals 15 residues. The CDR3 sequence is CASRGASNRPNEQYF. CDR3 coding DNA: TGTGCCAGTCGGGGTGCGAGCAATCGGCCCAACGAGCAGTACTTC.

This sequence joins TRBV15 and TRBJ2-7, with 9 bases that match TRBD1. V lost 3 bases, J lost 0 bases, and 0 bases stayed unmatched. The CDR3 is 14 amino acids. CDR1 is LNHNV and CDR2 is YYDKDF in the germline V gene (reference sequence). CDR3 in DNA: TGTGCCACCAGCAGGGACAGGGGCTCCTACGAGCAGTACTTC. This sequence encodes CATSRDRGSYEQYF.

The rearrangement uses TRBV6-4 and TRBJ2-1; 14 nucleotides line up with TRBD2. Trimming at V came to 5 bases and at J to 8 bases, leaving 5 bases not matched to a gene. The germline V gene encodes CDR1 MRHNA and CDR2 SNTAGT. CDR3 length: 15 residues. CDR3 in DNA: TGTGCCAGCAGTTCGGGACTAGCGGGAGCCTATGAGCAGTTCTTC. This encodes CASSSGLAGAYEQFF.

The genes are TRBV5-1 and TRBJ2-3; TRBD2 might be the D (6 bases). The CDR3 totals 15 residues. Per germline, CDR1 SGHRS and CDR2 YFSETQ. V lost 4 bases and J 4 bases, leaving 16 bases between the germline ends. The CDR3 DNA follows: TGCGCCAGCAGCCCCGGGACTCCAGTTTCAGATACGCAGTATTTT. The encoded protein is CASSPGTPVSDTQYF.

The table lists this clone with a few counts. This chain uses TRBV2 with TRBJ2-7; D is uncertain. The CDR3 totals 13 residues. Trimming took off 5 bases at V and 3 bases at J, with 11 bases between the two ends. The V gene's germline CDR1 is SNHLY and CDR2 FYNNEI. The CDR3 protein is CASSSDMDYEQYF. The CDR3 DNA reads as TGTGCCAGCAGTTCAGACATGGACTACGAGCAGTACTTC.

In this sample, this clone turned up a few times. The chain links TRBV5-1 to TRBJ2-7, with D possibly matching TRBD2 (6 bases). V lost 4 bases and J lost 4, with 15 bases in between. The CDR3 is 14 amino acids. Germline V gene lookup returns CDR1 SGHRS and CDR2 YFSETQ. CDR3 in amino acids: CASSPGVARYEQYF. The CDR3 DNA follows: TGCGCCAGCAGCCCGGGGGTAGCGAGATACGAGCAGTACTTC.

CDR3 in DNA: TGTGCCAGCAGCTTAGAAGGCCAGGGTTGGGGCACTGAAGCTTTCTTT. This codes for CASSLEGQGWGTEAFF. This chain joins TRBV7-2 and TRBJ1-1; D perhaps matches TRBD1 (5 bases). Between the trimmed V and J ends, which lost 1 base and 4 bases, there was a span of 16 bases. This CDR3 is built from 16 residues. The V gene's germline CDR1 is SGHTA and CDR2 FQGNSA.

The genes are TRBV11-2 and TRBJ2-7; 7 bases map to TRBD2. J lost 3 bases, V lost 5 bases, and 7 bases had no gene match. Germline CDR1 and CDR2: SGHAT and FQNNGV. The CDR3 has 14 residues. The CDR3 reads CASSTLGEGYEQYF. The CDR3 DNA reads TGTGCCAGCAGCACCCTTGGGGAGGGCTACGAGCAGTACTTC.

V is TRBV7-2 and J is TRBJ2-1, with 11 bases aligning to TRBD2. Per germline, CDR1 SGHTA and CDR2 FQGNSA. After removal of 3 bases from V and 9 bases from J, the junction contained 4 bases not matched to a gene. This CDR3 has 14 residues. Written as DNA, the CDR3 is TGTGCCAGCAGCTTGGGACTAGCGGCCATTGAGCAGTTCTTC. It specifies CASSLGLAAIEQFF.

The V call is TRBV19, the J call TRBJ2-1; 7 positions match TRBD2. Germline CDR1 is LNHDA and CDR2 is SQIVND (reference sequence). This CDR3 region has 13 residues. The CDR3 loop is CASQREYYNEQFF. The CDR3 coding sequence is TGTGCTTCCCAGCGGGAATACTACAATGAGCAGTTCTTC.

The chain joins TRBV5-3 to TRBJ1-5; 8 bases fit TRBD1. TRBV5-3 is classed as an ORF, of uncertain function. This CDR3 has 14 amino acids. V lost 4 bases and J lost 6; bases outside the gene matches: 6. CDR3 loop: CARSLGQGGQPQHF. CDR3 sequence (DNA): TGTGCCAGAAGCCTTGGACAGGGCGGTCAGCCCCAGCATTTT.

V is TRBV19 and J is TRBJ2-3; TRBD2 matches 11 bases. This CDR3 spans 17 amino acids. Germline assignment: CDR1 LNHDA and CDR2 SQIVND (reference sequence). V lost 7 bases to trimming and J lost 6 bases; unmatched junction nucleotides: 15. Here the CDR3 reads CASIKDSGRASLDTQYF. As DNA, the CDR3 is TGTGCCAGTATAAAAGATAGCGGGAGGGCCAGTCTTGATACGCAGTATTTT.

The chain links TRBV7-9 to TRBJ2-3; TRBD2 matches 8 bases. This CDR3 contains 15 residues. The V segment lost 6 bases and the J segment 1 base; nucleotides outside the gene matches: 6. Germline V lookup: CDR1 SEHNR, CDR2 FQNEAQ (reference sequence). CDR3 coding DNA: TGTGCCAGCAGGCGGGGGGTTGTGGGCACAGATACGCAGTATTTT. Translation gives CASRRGVVGTDTQYF.